This TCR beta chain originates from a study of T-cell memory formation after mild COVID-19. TCRdb reprocessed the 5' RACE reads via MiXCR and lists one record per CDR3 protein. The table lists 450,000 or so distinct CDR3 sequences, 15% to 20% of them singletons. This CDR3 spans 17 amino acids. Germline assignment: CDR1 LGHNA and CDR2 YSLEER. V was clipped by 0 bases and J by 4 bases, with 16 bases between them. The sequence derives from an adult woman who had mild COVID-19 (a few samples of this study predate the infection). Cell type and time point are not known. The chain uses TRBV4-3 and TRBJ2-1, with D maybe TRBD2 (6 bases). Sequenced input: PBMCs or a T cell subset sorted from them (not recorded which). CDR3 loop: CASSQELASNIYNEQFF. As DNA, the CDR3 is TGCGCCAGCAGCCAAGAGCTAGCGTCTAATATTTACAATGAGCAGTTCTTC.